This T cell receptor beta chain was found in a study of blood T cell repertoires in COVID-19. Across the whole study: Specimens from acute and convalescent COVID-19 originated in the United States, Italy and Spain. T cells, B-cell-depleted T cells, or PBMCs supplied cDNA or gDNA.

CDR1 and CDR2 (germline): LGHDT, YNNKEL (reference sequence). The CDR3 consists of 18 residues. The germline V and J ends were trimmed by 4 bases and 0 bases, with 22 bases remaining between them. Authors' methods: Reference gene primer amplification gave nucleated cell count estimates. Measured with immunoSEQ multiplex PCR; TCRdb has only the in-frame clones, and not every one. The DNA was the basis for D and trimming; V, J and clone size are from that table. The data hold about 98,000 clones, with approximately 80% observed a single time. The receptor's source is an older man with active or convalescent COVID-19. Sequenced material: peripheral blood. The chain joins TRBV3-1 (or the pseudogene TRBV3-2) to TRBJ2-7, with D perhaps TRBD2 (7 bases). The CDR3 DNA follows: TGTGCCAGCAGCCCCCTAGGTTGGGGGGGGGCCCGCTCCTACGAGCAGTACTTC. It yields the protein CASSPLGWGGARSYEQYF.